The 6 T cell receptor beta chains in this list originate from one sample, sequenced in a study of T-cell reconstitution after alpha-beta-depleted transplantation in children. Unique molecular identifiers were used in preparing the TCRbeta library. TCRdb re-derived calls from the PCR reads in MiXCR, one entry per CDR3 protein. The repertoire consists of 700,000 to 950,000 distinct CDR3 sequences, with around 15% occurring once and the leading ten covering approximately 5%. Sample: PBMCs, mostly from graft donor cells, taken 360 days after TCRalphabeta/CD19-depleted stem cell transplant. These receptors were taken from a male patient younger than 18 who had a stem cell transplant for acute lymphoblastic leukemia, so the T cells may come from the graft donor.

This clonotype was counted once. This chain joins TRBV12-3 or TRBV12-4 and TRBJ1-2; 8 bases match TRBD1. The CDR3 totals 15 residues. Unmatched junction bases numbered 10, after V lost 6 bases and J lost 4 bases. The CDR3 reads CASRLGDRTLYGYTF. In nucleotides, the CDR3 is TGTGCCAGCAGATTGGGGGACAGGACCCTCTATGGCTACACCTTC.

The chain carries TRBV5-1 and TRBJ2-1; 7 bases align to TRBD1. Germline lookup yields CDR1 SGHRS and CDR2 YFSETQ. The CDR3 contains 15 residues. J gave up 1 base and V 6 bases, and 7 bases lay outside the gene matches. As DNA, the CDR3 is TGCGCCAGCACAGAGGAACAGGGGTCCTACAATGAGCAGTTCTTC. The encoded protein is CASTEEQGSYNEQFF.

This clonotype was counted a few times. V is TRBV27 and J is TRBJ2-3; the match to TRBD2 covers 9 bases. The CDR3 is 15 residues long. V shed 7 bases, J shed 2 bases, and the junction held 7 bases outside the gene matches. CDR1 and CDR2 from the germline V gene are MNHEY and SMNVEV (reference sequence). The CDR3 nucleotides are TGTGCCAGCACTGGATCTAGCGGGATCACAGATACGCAGTATTTT. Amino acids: CASTGSSGITDTQYF.

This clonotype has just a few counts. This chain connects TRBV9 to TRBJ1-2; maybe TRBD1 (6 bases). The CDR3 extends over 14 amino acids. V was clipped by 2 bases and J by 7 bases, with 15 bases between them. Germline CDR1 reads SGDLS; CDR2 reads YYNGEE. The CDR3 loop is CASSVIMGGSGYTF. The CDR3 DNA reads TGTGCCAGCAGCGTGATAATGGGGGGCTCTGGCTACACCTTC.

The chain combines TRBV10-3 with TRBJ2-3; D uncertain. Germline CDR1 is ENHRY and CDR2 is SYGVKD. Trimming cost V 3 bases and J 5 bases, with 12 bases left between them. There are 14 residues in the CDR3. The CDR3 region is CAISETSPGDTQYF. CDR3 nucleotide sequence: TGTGCCATCAGTGAAACCTCTCCGGGAGATACGCAGTATTTT.

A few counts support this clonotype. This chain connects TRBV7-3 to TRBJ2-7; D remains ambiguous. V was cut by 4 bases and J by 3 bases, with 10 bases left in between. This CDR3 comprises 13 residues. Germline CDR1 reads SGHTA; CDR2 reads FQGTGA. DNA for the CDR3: TGTGCCAGCAGCTCGTCGCTTAACTACGAGCAGTACTTC. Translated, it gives CASSSSLNYEQYF.